What follows are 7 T cell receptor beta chains derived from one specimen sequenced in a study of T cells in Graves' hyperthyroidism and ophthalmopathy. The investigators amplified TCR beta CDR3 regions from RNA transcripts. With the HTBI primer set, the TCR CDR3 went through a first round of RT-PCR. Via MiXCR, TCRdb re-called the multiplex PCR reads, giving one row per CDR3 protein. The sample holds 450,000 to 650,000 distinct CDR3 sequences, more than 13% seen once. The sequenced sample consisted of blood. The source is a woman aged 18 to 35 with Graves' ophthalmopathy.

This clonotype was recorded at least ten times. The chain uses TRBV20-1 and TRBJ2-1; 7 nucleotides match TRBD2. CDR3 length: 15 amino acids. Germline V gene data show CDR1 as DFQATT and CDR2 as SNEGSKA (reference sequence). The V and J ends lost 0 bases and 5 bases, in that order; junction bases with no gene match: 7. Written as DNA, the CDR3 is TGCAGTGCTAGAGATCGAGGCGGGAGTAACAATGAGCAGTTCTTC. Translated: CSARDRGGSNNEQFF.

This chain connects TRBV9 to TRBJ1-2, with D possibly being TRBD1 (6 bases). Germline-derived CDR1 and CDR2 are SGDLS and YYNGEE. V lost 4 bases and J lost 4, with 17 bases in between. The CDR3 spans 15 residues. The CDR3 loop is CASSPGHDRSYGYTF. Written as DNA, the CDR3 is TGTGCCAGCAGCCCGGGCCACGACAGGTCCTATGGCTACACCTTC.

This clonotype was counted ten times or more. The rearrangement links TRBV29-1 to TRBJ2-1, with 8 nucleotides matching TRBD1. The CDR3 contains 13 residues. J gave up 5 bases and V 3 bases, and 3 bases lay outside the gene matches. Germline CDR1 reads SQVTM; CDR2 reads ANQGSEA. DNA for the CDR3: TGCAGCGTTGATGGACAGGGTAACAATGAGCAGTTCTTC. Its translation is CSVDGQGNNEQFF.

There are a few counts of this clonotype. The chain has TRBV5-7 and TRBJ2-7, with D tentatively TRBD1 (6 bases). TRBV5-7 is filed as an ORF, its function uncertain. The V gene lost 1 base and the J gene lost 0 bases, with 14 bases spanning the gap. CDR3 length equals 16 residues. CDR3 in DNA: TGTGCCAGCAGCTTGCAGGGGCGGGTTAGCTCCTACGAGCAGTACTTC. Protein: CASSLQGRVSSYEQYF.

This chain connects TRBV7-9 to TRBJ1-1; 9 positions match TRBD1. J was trimmed by 4 bases and V by 5 bases; bases with no gene match: 5. The germline V gene has CDR1 SEHNR and CDR2 FQNEAQ (reference sequence). The CDR3 has 14 amino acids. CDR3 loop: CASSVGQGTTEAFF. CDR3 DNA sequence: TGTGCCAGCAGCGTGGGACAGGGTACCACTGAAGCTTTCTTT. Using reference TRBV7-9 and TRBJ1-1 for the parts outside the CDR3, the full variable domain is DTGVSQNPRHKITKRGQNVTFRCDPISEHNRLYWYRQTLGQGPEFLTYFQNEAQLEKSRLLSDRFSAERPKGSFSTLEIQRTEQGDSAMYLCASSVGQGTTEAFFGQGTRLTVV.

This rearrangement joins TRBV6-2 or TRBV6-3 to TRBJ1-5; D is possibly TRBD1 (5 bases). V shed 7 bases and J shed 0 bases, with 13 bases lying between them. The CDR3 has 15 amino acids. Per germline, CDR1 MNHEY and CDR2 SVGEGT. CDR3 amino acids: CASILTENSNQPQHF. The CDR3 region has the DNA TGTGCCAGCATACTGACAGAAAATAGCAATCAGCCCCAGCATTTT.

This clonotype came up many times. The gene calls are TRBV5-1 and TRBJ2-5; D gene ambiguous. CDR1 and CDR2 from the germline V gene are SGHRS and YFSETQ. There are 14 residues in the CDR3. Trimming removed 0 bases at V and 1 base at J, with 7 bases between. The CDR3 here is CASSLAEPQETQYF. The CDR3 bases are TGCGCCAGCAGCTTGGCTGAGCCCCAAGAGACCCAGTACTTC.